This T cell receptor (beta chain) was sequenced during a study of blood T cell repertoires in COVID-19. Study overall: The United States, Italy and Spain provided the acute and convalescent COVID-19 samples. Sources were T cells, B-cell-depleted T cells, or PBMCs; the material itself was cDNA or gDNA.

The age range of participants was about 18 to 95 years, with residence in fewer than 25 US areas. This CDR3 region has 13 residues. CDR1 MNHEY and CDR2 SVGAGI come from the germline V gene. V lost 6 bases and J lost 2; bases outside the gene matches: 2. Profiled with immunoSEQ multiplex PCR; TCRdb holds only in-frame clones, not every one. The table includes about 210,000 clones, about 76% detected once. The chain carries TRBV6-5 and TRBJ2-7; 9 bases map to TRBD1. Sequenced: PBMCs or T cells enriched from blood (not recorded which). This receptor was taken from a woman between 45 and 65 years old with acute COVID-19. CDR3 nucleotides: TGTGCCAGCAGACGACAGGGGGCCTACGAGCAGTACTTC. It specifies CASRRQGAYEQYF.